This T cell receptor beta chain was recorded in a study of early T cells in non-severe SARS-CoV-2 infection. Study-wide background: Chains were unpaired, as sequencing was done on bulk RNA from unsorted whole blood. Study conclusions and caveats: VDJdb-based matching was biased toward anti-spike CD8 responses and missed private and CD4 specificities.

As part of library construction, unique molecular identifiers were attached to individual cDNA molecules. Via MiXCR, TCRdb re-called the 5' RACE reads, giving one row per CDR3 protein. The table lists approximately 70,000 distinct CDR3 sequences, around 12% of them singletons. As to this clonotype: Its target is unknown.

The ends lost 5 bases at V and 3 bases at J; junction bases unmatched: 11. The CDR3 has 15 residues. Germline V gives CDR1 SQVTM, CDR2 ANQGSEA. This sample comprised whole blood, obtained at baseline. The V call is TRBV29-1, the J call TRBJ2-7; 9 bases fit TRBD2. The TCR was taken from an adult who was a healthcare worker with PCR-confirmed SARS-CoV-2 infection or an uninfected control (not recorded which). The CDR3 protein is CSVLGRSGGFYEQYF. CDR3 bases: TGCAGCGTTTTAGGTCGTAGCGGGGGATTCTACGAGCAGTACTTC.